These T cell receptor beta chains were read from a single sample in a study of metastatic and nonmetastatic thyroid tumors. TCRdb re-called clones from the PCR reads using MiXCR. This table has approximately 82,000 clones, around 13% appearing once. Sequencing input: tumor tissue. The receptors were gathered from a female donor with papillary thyroid cancer or a benign thyroid nodule (not recorded which). Some clones in this sample may be carry-over from other donors' samples. Each CDR3 is given with its conserved first and last residue. Fields, in order: J gene, D gene, V gene, clone size, CDR3 DNA, CDR3 protein. The D gene is left open where the match is weak. Where a row states a size, it is once, few, many or the class of an expanded clone; other rows omit it.

TRBJ1-6 - TRBV6-2/TRBV6-3 many TGTGCCAGCAGTTGGGAGAGCTCCTATAATTCACCCCTCCACTTT CASSWESSYNSPLHF
TRBJ2-2 - TRBV5-1 many TGCGCCAGCAGTATTAGCGTCAGCGGGGAGCTGTTTTTT CASSISVSGELFF
TRBJ2-3 - TRBV20-1 - TGCAGTGCAAGGGACCCCCAAGGAGGAGATACGCAGTATTTT CSARDPQGGDTQYF
TRBJ2-7 TRBD1 TRBV9 many TGTGCCAGCAGCGCGAGGGACAGACCCTACGAGCAGTACTTC CASSARDRPYEQYF
TRBJ1-2 - TRBV20-1 many TGCAGTGCCACAGCACAGGGAATCTATGGCTACACCTTC CSATAQGIYGYTF
TRBJ1-1 - TRBV20-1 many TGCAGTGCTAGAGATCGTCGGGGGGCGGCTGAAGCTTTCTTT CSARDRRGAAEAFF
TRBJ2-7 - TRBV6-1 - TGTGCCAGCAGTTTAGACCCCGTCCGCTACGATCAGTACTTC CASSLDPVRYDQYF
TRBJ2-7 TRBD1 TRBV5-4 many TGTGCCAGCAGCCCCCCCCCGGGACAGTCATCCTACGAGCAGTACTTC CASSPPPGQSSYEQYF
TRBJ2-1 - TRBV5-1 - TGCGCCAGCAGCTATGAGGTGGGGGCAGGACGATTTGAGCAGTTCTTC CASSYEVGAGRFEQFF
TRBJ2-5 - TRBV7-9 many TGTGCCAGCAGCCCGGAAGGCCAAGAGACCCAGTACTTC CASSPEGQETQYF